The 5 T cell receptor beta chains listed next were all sequenced from one sample in a study of blood T cell repertoires in COVID-19. Data came from immunoSEQ multiplex PCR; TCRdb stores just in-frame clones and leaves some out. The sample has approximately 390,000 clones, about 89% seen once. The sample consisted of peripheral blood. Receptors originate from a woman aged 60-70 years with COVID-19, enrolled during active disease.

The chain employs TRBV21-1 and TRBJ1-4; the DNA was not used to check the table's D call, TRBD1. TRBV21-1 is flagged as a pseudogene. The CDR3 is 17 residues long. The CDR3: CASSKAYYRGANEKLFF. Here the CDR3 DNA reads TGTGCCAGCAGCAAGGCTTATTACAGGGGTGCTAATGAAAAACTGTTTTTT.

The chain couples TRBV14 to TRBJ1-2; D is uncertain. V lost 3 bases and J 6 bases, leaving 8 bases between the germline ends. The CDR3 has 12 residues. CDR1 is SGHDN and CDR2 is FVKESK in the germline V gene. CDR3 residues: CASSQIYDGYTF. The CDR3 DNA is TGTGCCAGCAGCCAGATCTACGATGGCTACACCTTC. The full variable domain, in which reference TRBV14 and TRBJ1-2 provide the parts outside the CDR3, is EAGVTQFPSHSVIEKGQTVTLRCDPISGHDNLYWYRRVMGKEIKFLLHFVKESKQDESGMPNNRFLAERTGGTYSTLKVQPAELEDSGVYFCASSQIYDGYTFGSGTRLTVV.

V gene TRBV19 combines with J gene TRBJ1-1; 7 positions agree with TRBD1. Per germline, CDR1 LNHDA and CDR2 SQIVND (reference sequence). The CDR3 sequence is 16 residues long. V gave up 7 bases and J gave up 2 bases; unmatched junction bases: 13. This CDR3 is CASTVGRGDTNTEAFF. The CDR3, as DNA: TGTGCCAGTACCGTCGGCAGGGGGGATACTAACACTGAAGCTTTCTTT.

The chain carries TRBV7-3 and TRBJ1-3; D is unclear. The germline CDR1 and CDR2 sequences are SGHTA and FQGTGA. This CDR3 is 15 amino acids long. The V and J ends lost 4 bases and 2 bases respectively, with 12 bases between them. CDR3 DNA sequence: TGTGCCAGCAGCTCCTCCCCAGGTCCTGGAAACACCATATATTTT. Translated: CASSSSPGPGNTIYF.

This chain links TRBV7-9 with TRBJ1-2; D not resolved. Germline CDR1 is SEHNR and CDR2 is FQNEAQ (reference sequence). The V and J ends lost 1 base and 12 bases respectively, with 12 bases between them. The CDR3 is made up of 12 amino acids. Here the CDR3 DNA reads TGTGCCAGCAGCTTAGGGGAGTACATCGACACCTTC. Its protein product is CASSLGEYIDTF. Full variable domain (rest looked up from reference TRBV7-9 and TRBJ1-2): DTGVSQNPRHKITKRGQNVTFRCDPISEHNRLYWYRQTLGQGPEFLTYFQNEAQLEKSRLLSDRFSAERPKGSFSTLEIQRTEQGDSAMYLCASSLGEYIDTFGSGTRLTVV.